The entry that follows covers one T cell receptor (beta chain) sequence. Its antigen is not yet known. Base-call qualities are not available, and no considerably larger clone is one nucleotide away. The data belong to a study of blood T cell repertoires in COVID-19 (dated by TCRdb to about 2020). Study-level background: The collaborator samples originated in the United States, Italy and Spain and spanned the acute and convalescent phases of COVID-19. The material from the prospective study consisted of cDNA or gDNA derived from T cells, B-cell-depleted T cells, or PBMCs. A freely available public database, intended as a resource for researchers studying the immune response to SARS-CoV-2, is where the repertoires were released. The samples were drawn from two sources: the first 160 participants of the ongoing ImmuneRACE study, and 950 to 1,500 subjects contributed by 6 global collaborators. HLA class I and class II types, where available, came from metadata supplied by the sample provider rather than from assay-based typing. The dataset comprised deeply sampled blood TCRbeta repertoires from subjects exposed to, actively infected with, or recovered from COVID-19. Sample metadata almost always included a de-identified subject ID, COVID-19 status, age in years and sex.

The collaborating institutions used their own protocols to collect whole blood in K2EDTA tubes. For TCRbeta analysis, collaborator samples were shipped as frozen whole blood, as isolated PBMCs, or as DNA extracted from either sample type. TCRbeta CDR3 regions were amplified from genomic DNA by means of the immunoSEQ Assay, a bias-controlled multiplex PCR. The authors' pipeline ran thus. The number of nucleated cells in each sample was estimated from the amplification of reference gene primers within the assay. Sequence reads were collapsed and filtered to measure the absolute abundance of every unique TCRbeta CDR3 rearrangement. Productive Simpson clonality was computed per sample as the square root of Simpson's diversity index over productive rearrangements. TCRdb mirrors the immuneACCESS table, restricted to in-frame sequences. Some clones are absent from its copies; in checked studies, under half trace to an unresolved V gene, and the reason for the others is unknown. V and J calls and clone size follow that table, whereas D and trimming were derived from the DNA. Across this sample there are around 190,000 clones, with roughly 91% seen only once. The ten largest make up 4.4% of the sample.

The paper's findings and limits, for the study overall: Clinical and demographic metadata were provided uncurated, with the amount varying by source and participant.

This clonotype was obtained from a human donor in a cohort sampled during active COVID-19. The material sequenced was peripheral blood.

The CDR3 corresponds to CASRYQGMVGGYTF. The nucleotides are TGTGCCAGCAGATATCAGGGGATGGTAGGCGGCTACACCTTC. The chain is made from TRBV6-5 and TRBJ1-2, with a weak D call of TRBD1 (6 bases match). The V and J ends are trimmed by 6 bases and 8 bases, leaving 19 bases between them. The germline V gene sets CDR1 to MNHEY and CDR2 to SVGAGI. Inclusive of the bounding cysteine and phenylalanine, the CDR3 is 14 residues long. Left in the record is the CDR3 DNA by itself, 42 bases read in frame from the first base.